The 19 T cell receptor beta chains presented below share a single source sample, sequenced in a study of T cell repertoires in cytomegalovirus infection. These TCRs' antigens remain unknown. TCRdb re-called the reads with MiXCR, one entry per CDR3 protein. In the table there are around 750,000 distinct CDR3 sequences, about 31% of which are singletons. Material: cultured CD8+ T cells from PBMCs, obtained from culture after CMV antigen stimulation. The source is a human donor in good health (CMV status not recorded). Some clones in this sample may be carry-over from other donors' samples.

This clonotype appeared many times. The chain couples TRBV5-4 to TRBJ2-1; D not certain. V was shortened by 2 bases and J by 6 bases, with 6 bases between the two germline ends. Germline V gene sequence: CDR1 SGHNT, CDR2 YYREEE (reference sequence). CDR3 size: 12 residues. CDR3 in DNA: TGTGCCAGCAGCTTAGGCCTCAATGAGCAGTTCTTC. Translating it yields CASSLGLNEQFF. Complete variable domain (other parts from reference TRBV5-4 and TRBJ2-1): ETGVTQSPTHLIKTRGQQVTLRCSSQSGHNTVSWYQQALGQGPQFIFQYYREEENGRGNFPPRFSGLQFPNYSSELNVNALELDDSALYLCASSLGLNEQFFGPGTRLTVL.

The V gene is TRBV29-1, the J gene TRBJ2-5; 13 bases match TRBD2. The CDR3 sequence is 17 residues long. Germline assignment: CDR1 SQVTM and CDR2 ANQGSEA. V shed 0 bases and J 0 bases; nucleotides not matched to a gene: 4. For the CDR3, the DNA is TGCAGCGTTGAAGATTCGGGACTAGCGGGGAACCAAGAGACCCAGTACTTC. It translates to CSVEDSGLAGNQETQYF. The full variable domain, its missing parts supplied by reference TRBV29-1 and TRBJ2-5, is SAVISQKPSRDICQRGTSLTIQCQVDSQVTMMFWYRQQPGQSLTLIATANQGSEATYESGFVIDKFPISRPNLTFSTLTVSNMSPEDSSIYLCSVEDSGLAGNQETQYFGPGTRLLVL.

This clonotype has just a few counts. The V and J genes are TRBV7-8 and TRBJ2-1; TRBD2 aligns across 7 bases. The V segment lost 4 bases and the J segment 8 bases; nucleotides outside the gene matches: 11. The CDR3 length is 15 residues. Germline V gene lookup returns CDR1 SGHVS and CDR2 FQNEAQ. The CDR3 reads CASSSGTRGVDEQFF. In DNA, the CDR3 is TGTGCCAGCAGCTCGGGAACACGGGGGGTCGATGAGCAGTTCTTC.

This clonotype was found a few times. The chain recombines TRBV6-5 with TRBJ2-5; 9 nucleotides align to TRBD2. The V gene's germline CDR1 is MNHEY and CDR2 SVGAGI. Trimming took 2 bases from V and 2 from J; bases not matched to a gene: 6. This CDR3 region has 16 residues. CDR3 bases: TGTGCCAGCAGTTACCACTGGGCGGGGGGGCAAGAGACCCAGTACTTC. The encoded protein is CASSYHWAGGQETQYF.

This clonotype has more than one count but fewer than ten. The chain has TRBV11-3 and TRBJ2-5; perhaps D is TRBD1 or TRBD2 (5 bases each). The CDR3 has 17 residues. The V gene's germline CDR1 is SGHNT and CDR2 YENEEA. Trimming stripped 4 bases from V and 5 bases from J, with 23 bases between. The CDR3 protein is CASSSSKAPGPGETQYF. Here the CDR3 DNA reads TGTGCCAGCAGCTCCTCCAAAGCTCCGGGGCCGGGGGAGACCCAGTACTTC.

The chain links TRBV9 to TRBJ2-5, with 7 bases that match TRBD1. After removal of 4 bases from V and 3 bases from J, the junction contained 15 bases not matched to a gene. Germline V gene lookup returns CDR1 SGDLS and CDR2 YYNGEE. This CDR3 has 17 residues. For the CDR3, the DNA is TGTGCCAGCAGCCCCCAGGGGGAATACAGGGGCGAAGAGACCCAGTACTTC. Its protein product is CASSPQGEYRGEETQYF. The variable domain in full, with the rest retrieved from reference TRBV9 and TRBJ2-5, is DSGVTQTPKHLITATGQRVTLRCSPRSGDLSVYWYQQSLDQGLQFLIQYYNGEERAKGNILERFSAQQFPDLHSELNLSSLELGDSALYFCASSPQGEYRGEETQYFGPGTRLLVL.

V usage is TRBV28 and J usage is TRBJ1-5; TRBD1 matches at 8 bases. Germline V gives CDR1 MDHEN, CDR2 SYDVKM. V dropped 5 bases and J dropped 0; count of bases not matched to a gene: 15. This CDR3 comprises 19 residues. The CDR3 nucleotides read TGTGCCAGCAGTCTCGGTCAGGGGGCAAAGGGTTTTAGCAATCAGCCCCAGCATTTT. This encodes CASSLGQGAKGFSNQPQHF.

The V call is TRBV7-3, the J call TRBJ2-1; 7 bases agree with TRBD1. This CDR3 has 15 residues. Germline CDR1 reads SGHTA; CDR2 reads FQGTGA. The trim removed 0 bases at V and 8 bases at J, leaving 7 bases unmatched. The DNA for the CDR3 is TGTGCCAGCAGCTTAACTAGGCAGGGGGACGATGAGCAGTTCTTC. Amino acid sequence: CASSLTRQGDDEQFF.

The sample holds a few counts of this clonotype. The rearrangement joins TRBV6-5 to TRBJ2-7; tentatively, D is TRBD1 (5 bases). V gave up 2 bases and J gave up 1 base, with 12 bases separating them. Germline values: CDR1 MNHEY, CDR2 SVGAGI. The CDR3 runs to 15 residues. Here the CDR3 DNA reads TGTGCCAGCAGTTACACCTCAGGGATTTCCTACGAGCAGTACTTC. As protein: CASSYTSGISYEQYF.

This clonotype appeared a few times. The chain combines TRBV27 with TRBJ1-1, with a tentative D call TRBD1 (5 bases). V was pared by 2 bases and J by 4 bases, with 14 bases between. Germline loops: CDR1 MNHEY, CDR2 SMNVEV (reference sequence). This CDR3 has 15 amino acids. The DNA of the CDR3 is TGTGCCAGCAGTTTAGCTGGCCCTGGGGGCACTGAAGCTTTCTTT. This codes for CASSLAGPGGTEAFF.

This chain's CDR3 is CASSLGFRTSGALQETQYF. The DNA of the CDR3 is TGTGCCAGCAGCTTAGGATTTAGGACTAGCGGGGCCCTCCAAGAGACCCAGTACTTC. The chain is built from TRBV7-6 and TRBJ2-5, with 12 nucleotides matching TRBD2. The CDR3 has 19 residues. Germline V gene sequence: CDR1 SGHVS, CDR2 FNYEAQ. J gave up 1 base and V 1 base, and 10 bases lay outside the gene matches.

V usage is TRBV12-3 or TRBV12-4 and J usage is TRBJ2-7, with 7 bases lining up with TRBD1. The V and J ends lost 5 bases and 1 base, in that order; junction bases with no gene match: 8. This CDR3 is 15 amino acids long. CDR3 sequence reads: CASSDRPGQSYEQYF. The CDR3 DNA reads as TGTGCCAGCAGTGATCGACCGGGACAGTCCTACGAGCAGTACTTC.

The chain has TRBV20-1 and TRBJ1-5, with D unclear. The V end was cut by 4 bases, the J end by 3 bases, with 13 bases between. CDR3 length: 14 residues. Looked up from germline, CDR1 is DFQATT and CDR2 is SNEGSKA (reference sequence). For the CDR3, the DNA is TGCAGTGCTACCCCGGACTTCGCCAATCAGCCCCAGCATTTT. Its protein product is CSATPDFANQPQHF.

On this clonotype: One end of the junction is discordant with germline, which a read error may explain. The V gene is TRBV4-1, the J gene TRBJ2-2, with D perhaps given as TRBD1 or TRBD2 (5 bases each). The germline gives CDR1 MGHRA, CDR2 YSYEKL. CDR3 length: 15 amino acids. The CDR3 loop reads CASSQGGTATRELFF. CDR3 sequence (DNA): TGCGCCAGCAGCCAAGGGGGGACCGCCACCCGGGAGCTGTTTTTT.

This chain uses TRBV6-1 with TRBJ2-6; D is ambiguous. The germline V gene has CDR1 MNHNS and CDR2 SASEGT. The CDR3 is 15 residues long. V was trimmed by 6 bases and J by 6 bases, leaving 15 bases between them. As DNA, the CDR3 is TGTGCCAGCAGCCCCGGGCCGCAACCGGCCAACGTCCTGACTTTC. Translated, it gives CASSPGPQPANVLTF.

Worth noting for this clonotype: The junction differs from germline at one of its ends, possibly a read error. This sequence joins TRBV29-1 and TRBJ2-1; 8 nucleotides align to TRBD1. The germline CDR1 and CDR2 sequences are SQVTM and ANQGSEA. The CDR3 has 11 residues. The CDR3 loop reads CSVEQGAQAVF. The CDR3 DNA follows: TGCAGCGTTGAACAGGGGGCTCAGGCGGTCTTC.

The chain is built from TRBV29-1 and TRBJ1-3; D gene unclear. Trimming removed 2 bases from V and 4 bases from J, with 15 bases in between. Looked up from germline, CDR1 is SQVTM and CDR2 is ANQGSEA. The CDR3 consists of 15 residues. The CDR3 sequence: CSVEIPALLGNTIYF. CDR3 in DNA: TGCAGCGTTGAAATACCGGCTCTCCTAGGAAACACCATATATTTT.

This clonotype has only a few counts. Here the CDR3 reads CASSFRRGGMNTEAFF. The CDR3 DNA is TGTGCCAGCAGCTTTAGGAGGGGCGGTATGAACACTGAAGCTTTCTTT. This chain links TRBV7-9 with TRBJ1-1; D is perhaps TRBD1 (5 bases). V lost 3 bases and J lost 0, with 14 bases in between. The germline V gene encodes CDR1 SEHNR and CDR2 FQNEAQ (reference sequence). The CDR3 has 16 residues. The full variable domain, rest sourced from reference TRBV7-9 and TRBJ1-1, is DTGVSQNPRHKITKRGQNVTFRCDPISEHNRLYWYRQTLGQGPEFLTYFQNEAQLEKSRLLSDRFSAERPKGSFSTLEIQRTEQGDSAMYLCASSFRRGGMNTEAFFGQGTRLTVV.

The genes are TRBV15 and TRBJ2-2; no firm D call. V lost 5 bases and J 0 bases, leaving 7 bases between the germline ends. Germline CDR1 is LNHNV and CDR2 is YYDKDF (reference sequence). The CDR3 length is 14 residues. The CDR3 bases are TGTGCCACCAGCGACGACACGAACACCGGGGAGCTGTTTTTT. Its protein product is CATSDDTNTGELFF.